This T cell receptor beta chain comes out of a study of T-cell memory formation after mild COVID-19. This clonotype was seen only a few times. No antigen is known for it. With constant-segment primers, 5'RACE yielded cDNA libraries of TCR alpha and TCR beta that carried sample barcodes and UMIs. TCRdb reprocessed the 5' RACE reads via MiXCR and lists one record per CDR3 protein. The repertoire has about 260,000 distinct CDR3 sequences, 16% of them found once; the top ten carry around a fifth. V lost 2 bases and J lost 2, with 10 bases in between. Germline values: CDR1 SGHRS, CDR2 YFSETQ. The CDR3 loop spans 14 amino acids. Study results and caveats: Clones contracting over day 15 to 85 were CD4/CD8 balanced, with later expanders leaning CD4+. Several responding clones turned up in pre-infection memory, indicating that cross-reactive memory may have taken part. Mostly located in CM and EM were contracting CD4+ clones, with contracting CD8+ clones located in EMRA.

The material sequenced was PBMCs or a T cell subset sorted from them (not recorded which). The receptor comes from a man aged 18 to 30 who had mild COVID-19 (a few samples of this study predate the infection). Cell type and time point are not known. The V call is TRBV5-1, the J call TRBJ2-5, with D maybe TRBD1 (6 bases). The CDR3 reads CASSFGQTQETQYF. The CDR3 coding sequence is TGCGCCAGCAGCTTTGGACAGACACAAGAGACCCAGTACTTC.